These 30 T cell receptor beta chains came from one sample sequenced in a study of control samples from healthy donors and cancer patients. The repertoire was sequenced with immunoSEQ multiplex PCR; TCRdb's copy has only in-frame clones and lacks some. Among about 99,000 clones listed, roughly 89% were seen once. The sample was PBMCs. The receptor source for this set is a man in his fifties or sixties with lung cancer.

This chain links TRBV7-9 with TRBJ1-1, with a weak D call TRBD1 (5 bases). The germline gives CDR1 SEHNR, CDR2 FQNEAQ (reference sequence). Deletions cut 11 bases from V and 4 bases from J, with 17 bases between. This CDR3 has 13 residues. CDR3 DNA: TGTGCCGCCGGGGCCTCTGATCGCACTGAAGCTTTCTTT. Its protein product is CAAGASDRTEAFF.

The chain recombines TRBV5-8 with TRBJ2-3; D not resolved. This CDR3 has 14 amino acids. Trimming pared 2 bases from V and 4 bases from J, leaving 11 bases between. Germline assignment: CDR1 SGHTS and CDR2 YDEGEE. In nucleotides, the CDR3 is TGTGCCAGCAGCTTAGCGTATGGCGCAGATACGCAGTATTTT. It codes for CASSLAYGADTQYF.

The genes are TRBV11-3 and TRBJ1-1, with 12 bases aligning to TRBD1. V trimming: 1 base; J trimming: 2 bases; junction bases outside the gene matches: 8. Germline values: CDR1 SGHNT, CDR2 YENEEA. The CDR3 spans 18 residues. CDR3 sequence: CASSLVFGTGGGNTEAFF. In nucleotides, the CDR3 is TGTGCCAGCAGCTTAGTATTTGGGACAGGGGGCGGTAACACTGAAGCTTTCTTT.

V is TRBV4-2 and J is TRBJ2-2; 9 bases agree with TRBD2. V lost 6 bases to trimming and J lost 4 bases; unmatched junction nucleotides: 3. The CDR3 is 14 residues long. The germline V gene has CDR1 LGHNA and CDR2 YNFKEQ. CDR3 DNA sequence: TGTGCCAGCAGTCCTAGCGGGGTCACCGGGGAGCTGTTTTTT. Its protein product is CASSPSGVTGELFF.

This clone has only one observation. The chain has TRBV14 and TRBJ2-3, with D unclear. Germline assignment: CDR1 SGHDN and CDR2 FVKESK. This CDR3 is 11 amino acids long. V lost 2 bases and J 6 bases, leaving 3 bases between the germline ends. The CDR3 region is CASSQYDTQYF. The CDR3 DNA reads TGTGCCAGCAGCCAATACGATACGCAGTATTTT.

The J gene is TRBJ2-3, the V gene TRBV4-1; D might be TRBD1 (6 bases). The CDR3 sequence is 15 residues long. Between the trimmed V and J ends, which lost 0 bases and 8 bases, there was a span of 15 bases. Germline V gives CDR1 MGHRA, CDR2 YSYEKL. CDR3 nucleotide sequence: TGCGCCAGCAGCCAAGACACAGGGCTGGGTGGTACGCAGTATTTT. Protein product: CASSQDTGLGGTQYF.

This rearrangement joins TRBV2 to TRBJ1-5, with a possible D match to TRBD1 (5 bases). Germline CDR1 SNHLY, CDR2 FYNNEI. Trimming shortened V by 6 bases and J by 1 base, and 13 bases separated the two germline ends. The CDR3 consists of 15 residues. The CDR3 sequence is CASRADQGSNQPQHF. The CDR3 nucleotides are TGTGCCAGCAGGGCGGACCAGGGAAGCAATCAGCCCCAGCATTTT.

A single count supports this clone. The chain has TRBV24-1 and TRBJ2-2, with 8 bases identical to TRBD1. This CDR3 is 17 amino acids long. The germline CDR1 and CDR2 sequences are KGHDR and SFDVKD. Unmatched junction bases numbered 6, after V lost 0 bases and J lost 4 bases. CDR3 sequence: CATSDLAFGTGTGELFF. CDR3 nucleotides: TGTGCCACCAGTGATTTGGCTTTTGGGACAGGCACCGGGGAGCTGTTTTTT.

The rearrangement uses TRBV30 and TRBJ1-2; no firm D call. With 1 base removed from V and 8 bases from J, the gap between germline ends came to 8 bases. CDR1 is GTSNPN, CDR2 SVGIG, per germline (reference sequence). The CDR3 extends over 11 amino acids. The CDR3 reads CAWSALGGYTF. DNA for the CDR3: TGTGCCTGGAGTGCCCTTGGGGGCTACACCTTC. Looking up the rest from reference TRBV30 and TRBJ1-2 gives the full variable domain: SQTIHQWPATLVQPVGSPLSLECTVEGTSNPNLYWYRQAAGRGLQLLFYSVGIGQISSEVPQNLSASRPQDRQFILSSKKLLLSDSGFYLCAWSALGGYTFGSGTRLTVV.

The chain recombines TRBV4-1 with TRBJ2-6, with D maybe TRBD1 (5 bases). Germline V gene data show CDR1 as MGHRA and CDR2 as YSYEKL. The CDR3 contains 19 residues. Trimming left V 5 bases short and J 0 bases short, with 20 bases between. CDR3 DNA sequence: TGCGCCAGCAGCGCCCGTAGTCAACAGGAGAGCTCTGGGGCCAACGTCCTGACTTTC. This codes for CASSARSQQESSGANVLTF.

V and J are TRBV5-1 and TRBJ2-5; D not certain. CDR1 and CDR2 (germline): SGHRS, YFSETQ. The CDR3 covers 15 residues. Trimming cost V 4 bases and J 5 bases, with 18 bases left between them. CDR3 amino acids: CASSNGQGLVETQYF. For the CDR3, the DNA is TGCGCCAGCAGCAATGGGCAAGGGTTGGTTGAGACCCAGTACTTC.

DNA of the CDR3: TGTGCCACCAGCACTGGACAGGTTTACTCTGGAAACACCATATATTTT. It translates to CATSTGQVYSGNTIYF. V and J are TRBV15 and TRBJ1-3; 7 bases are a match to TRBD1. Germline trimming cut 4 bases from V and 0 bases from J; bases unmatched to any gene: 6. Germline values: CDR1 LNHNV, CDR2 YYDKDF (reference sequence). The length of the CDR3 is 16 residues.

The chain recombines TRBV6-4 with TRBJ2-3; D gene ambiguous. The CDR3 consists of 15 residues. Trimming removed 6 bases at V and 3 bases at J, with 16 bases between. CDR1 and CDR2 from the germline V gene are MRHNA and SNTAGT. The chain's CDR3 is CASSRSPTGTDTQYF. The CDR3 DNA sequence: TGTGCCAGCAGCAGGTCTCCAACTGGGACAGATACGCAGTATTTT.

V usage is TRBV7-2 and J usage is TRBJ2-5, with D unresolved. There are 15 residues in the CDR3. The V gene lost 5 bases and the J gene lost 5 bases, with 18 bases spanning the gap. Germline CDR1 reads SGHTA; CDR2 reads FQGNSA. CDR3 nucleotide sequence: TGTGCCAGCAGCGCCTCGGTTGGCGGAAGGGAGACCCAGTACTTC. Protein sequence: CASSASVGGRETQYF.

V usage is TRBV2 and J usage is TRBJ1-2; D is unclear. With 8 bases removed from V and 0 bases from J, the gap between germline ends came to 10 bases. This CDR3 region has 13 residues. Germline CDR1 reads SNHLY; CDR2 reads FYNNEI. The CDR3 protein is CASGDGPNYGYTF. CDR3 nucleotides: TGTGCCAGCGGCGATGGACCTAACTATGGCTACACCTTC.

The chain links TRBV30 to TRBJ1-3; D might be TRBD1 (6 bases). CDR1 is GTSNPN and CDR2 is SVGIG in the germline V gene (reference sequence). The CDR3 is 16 amino acids. The germline V and J ends were trimmed by 4 bases and 1 base, with 17 bases remaining between them. The CDR3 DNA sequence: TGTGCCTGGACTTCCCGTAAGGGGGGATCTGGAAACACCATATATTTT. Its protein is CAWTSRKGGSGNTIYF.

This clone has a handful of counts. V gene TRBV12-3 or TRBV12-4 combines with J gene TRBJ1-1; D gene unclear. The CDR3 spans 13 residues. Deletions cut 2 bases from V and 13 bases from J, with 17 bases between. CDR3 region: CASSLRESRHDFF. CDR3 coding DNA: TGTGCCAGCAGTTTAAGGGAGTCTCGGCATGATTTCTTT.

This chain uses TRBV11-2 with TRBJ2-7, with D uncertain. Per germline, CDR1 SGHAT and CDR2 FQNNGV. The CDR3 loop spans 15 amino acids. The ends were cut back, 0 bases at V and 4 bases at J, with 13 bases in the middle. The CDR3 is CASSLDRAVGYEQYF. DNA of the CDR3: TGTGCCAGCAGCTTAGATCGTGCAGTTGGATACGAGCAGTACTTC. Supplemented by reference TRBV11-2 and TRBJ2-7, the full variable domain reads EAGVAQSPRYKIIEKRQSVAFWCNPISGHATLYWYQQILGQGPKLLIQFQNNGVVDDSQLPKDRFSAERLKGVDSTLKIQPAKLEDSAVYLCASSLDRAVGYEQYFGPGTRLTVT.

The V call is TRBV4-1, the J call TRBJ1-2; no clear D gene. The germline gives CDR1 MGHRA, CDR2 YSYEKL. The CDR3 length is 15 residues. Between the trimmed V and J ends, which lost 1 base and 4 bases, there was a span of 13 bases. CDR3: CASSQGAADFYGYTF. The CDR3 nucleotides read TGCGCCAGCAGCCAAGGGGCAGCGGATTTCTATGGCTACACCTTC.

This chain links TRBV6-2 or TRBV6-3 with TRBJ2-7; tentatively, D is TRBD1 (5 bases). Trimming pared 4 bases from V and 3 bases from J, leaving 10 bases between. CDR1 is MNHEY, CDR2 SVGEGT, per germline. The CDR3 consists of 13 residues. CDR3: CASSSRQSYEQYF. CDR3 in DNA: TGTGCCAGCAGTTCCAGACAGAGCTACGAGCAGTACTTC.

The rearrangement joins TRBV4-1 to TRBJ2-7; TRBD1 might be the D (5 bases). This CDR3 has 14 residues. With 3 bases removed from V and 3 bases from J, the gap between germline ends came to 12 bases. Germline-derived CDR1 and CDR2 are MGHRA and YSYEKL. CDR3 amino acids: CASSHTDRLYEQYF. In DNA form, the CDR3 reads TGCGCCAGCAGCCATACCGACAGACTCTACGAGCAGTACTTC.

Here the CDR3 reads CASSWGSNQPQHF. CDR3 DNA: TGTGCCAGCAGCTGGGGGAGTAATCAGCCCCAGCATTTT. This sequence joins TRBV11-2 and TRBJ1-5, with D perhaps matching TRBD1 (5 bases). The CDR3 totals 13 residues. Germline values: CDR1 SGHAT, CDR2 FQNNGV. V dropped 4 bases and J dropped 4 bases, with 8 bases sitting between them.

The V call is TRBV10-2, the J call TRBJ1-3; D gene unclear. CDR3 size: 14 residues. CDR1 and CDR2 from the germline V gene are WSHSY and SAAADI. The V end was cut by 7 bases, the J end by 3 bases, with 13 bases between. The CDR3 region has the DNA TGCGCCAGCACGTTTGGCTGGGGTGGAAACACCATATATTTT. This codes for CASTFGWGGNTIYF.

The chain recombines TRBV9 with TRBJ2-5; 7 bases map to TRBD2. V gave up 0 bases and J gave up 0 bases; unmatched junction bases: 2. CDR3 length: 15 amino acids. CDR1 is SGDLS, CDR2 YYNGEE, per germline. In DNA form, the CDR3 reads TGTGCCAGCAGCGTAGCAGCGGGGTACCAAGAGACCCAGTACTTC. Its translation: CASSVAAGYQETQYF.

The chain employs TRBV11-2 and TRBJ1-1, with 8 positions matching TRBD1. Trimming took 1 base from V and 6 from J; bases not matched to a gene: 10. This CDR3 comprises 16 residues. Per germline, CDR1 SGHAT and CDR2 FQNNGV. The CDR3 DNA reads TGTGCCAGCAGCTTAGGCCAGGGGGCAACAGCTGCTGAAGCTTTCTTT. It encodes CASSLGQGATAAEAFF.

J is TRBJ2-5 and V is TRBV4-2; 11 nucleotides align to TRBD2. Germline V gene lookup returns CDR1 LGHNA and CDR2 YNFKEQ. The trim removed 0 bases at V and 7 bases at J, leaving 13 bases unmatched. The CDR3 is 18 residues long. CDR3 amino acids: CASSQDGTSGGHKGTQYF. The CDR3 DNA reads TGTGCCAGCAGCCAAGATGGCACTAGCGGGGGCCACAAGGGGACCCAGTACTTC.

The rearrangement joins TRBV9 to TRBJ1-1; a possible D gene is TRBD1 (5 bases). CDR3 size: 18 residues. V lost 4 bases, J lost 0 bases, and 22 bases lay in between. From germline, CDR1 is SGDLS and CDR2 YYNGEE. The CDR3 DNA sequence: TGTGCCAGCAGCAGAGTACAAGTAGGAGGGACGATGAACACTGAAGCTTTCTTT. It yields the protein CASSRVQVGGTMNTEAFF. The full variable domain, with the rest looked up from reference TRBV9 and TRBJ1-1, is DSGVTQTPKHLITATGQRVTLRCSPRSGDLSVYWYQQSLDQGLQFLIQYYNGEERAKGNILERFSAQQFPDLHSELNLSSLELGDSALYFCASSRVQVGGTMNTEAFFGQGTRLTVV.

The chain links TRBV29-1 to TRBJ1-1; weak D call: TRBD1 (6 bases). The germline V and J ends were trimmed by 6 bases and 0 bases, with 11 bases remaining between them. This CDR3 is built from 13 residues. Germline assignment: CDR1 SQVTM and CDR2 ANQGSEA. CDR3 loop: CSVRGQLNTEAFF. The CDR3 nucleotides read TGCAGCGTCCGAGGACAGTTGAACACTGAAGCTTTCTTT.

The chain joins TRBV6-5 to TRBJ1-6; tentatively, D is TRBD1 (5 bases). V was cut by 6 bases and J by 10 bases, with 19 bases left in between. This CDR3 comprises 15 residues. Germline CDR1 and CDR2: MNHEY and SVGAGI. The CDR3 here is CASRVRTAGESPLHF. CDR3 coding DNA: TGTGCCAGCAGGGTCCGGACGGCGGGGGAGTCACCCCTCCACTTT.

The chain joins TRBV5-4 to TRBJ1-2, with TRBD1 identical over 12 bases. The germline V gene has CDR1 SGHNT and CDR2 YYREEE (reference sequence). The CDR3 contains 16 residues. Trimming cost V 4 bases and J 3 bases; bases outside gene matches: 7. The CDR3 spells CASSRGQGAIYYGYTF. CDR3 DNA sequence: TGTGCCAGCAGCCGGGGACAGGGGGCGATTTACTATGGCTACACCTTC.